Detailed here is one TCR beta chain. The sample originates from a study of shared clonotypes between healthy human individuals. Trimming pared 5 bases from V and 5 bases from J, leaving 12 bases between. The CDR3 is made up of 13 amino acids. Germline V gives CDR1 MNHEY, CDR2 SVGAGI. The deep-level immunoSEQ assay was used. Using immunoSEQ multiplex PCR, the repertoire was profiled, and TCRdb retains in-frame clones only, with some absent. Of about 450,000 clones listed, 70% to 80% are singletons. All donors qualified as healthy HIV-negative adults and had experienced no recent acute infections or vaccinations. All donors were Caucasian adults living in Nashville, Tennessee. It was 80 million to 90 million PBMCs that unsorted samples used for genomic DNA.

Sequencing was performed on PBMCs. The TCR sequence derives from a woman aged 35 to 49 in good health. Some clones in this sample may be carry-over from other donors' samples. The genes are TRBV6-5 and TRBJ2-5; possibly TRBD1 for D (6 bases). The CDR3 DNA is TGTGCCAGCAGTAAAACAGGGCGGGAGACCCAGTACTTC. Translation gives CASSKTGRETQYF.